This is a list of T cell receptor beta chains from one sample in a study of cytomegalovirus exposure and HLA in healthy donors. Sequencing used immunoSEQ multiplex PCR; TCRdb keeps in-frame clones, though not all of them. The table lists fewer than 130,000 clones, under 85% of them singletons. The sample taken for sequencing was PBMCs. These receptors all stem from a man aged 25-45 years in good health and CMV-seropositive. CDR3s leave out the opening cysteine and the closing phenylalanine or tryptophan. Each record gives: J gene, V gene, clone size, CDR3 protein. Some rows mark clone size as missing; the rest say once, few, many or name a class of expanded clone.

TRBJ2-2 | TRBV5-1 | - | ASSLDSSNTGELF
TRBJ1-1 | TRBV2 | - | ASSENGRRGEAF
TRBJ2-7 | TRBV30 | - | AWSVPVLSYEQY
TRBJ1-3 | TRBV7-9 | few | ASSLAGGNGNTIY
TRBJ1-3 | TRBV29-1 | - | SASGGNTIY
TRBJ1-5 | TRBV4-1 | few | ASSQGTGENQPQH
TRBJ1-3 | TRBV6-1 | once | ASSDAGEGNTIY
TRBJ2-7 | TRBV5-1 | - | ASSSSSQGYEQY
TRBJ1-5 | TRBV27 | - | ASSLYFRGLGGNQPQH
TRBJ2-7 | TRBV6-1 | - | ASSEERGGVYYEQY
TRBJ1-5 | TRBV2 | - | ASIGARGQPQH
TRBJ2-1 | TRBV11-3 | - | ASSLGRQGNEQF
TRBJ1-4 | TRBV4-2 | - | ASSQSNTGAFREKLF
TRBJ1-2 | TRBV4-3 | - | ASSLRGLQKSYT
TRBJ1-1 | TRBV19 | few | ASSISGQGGTEAF
TRBJ2-1 | TRBV7-9 | few | ASSLGTFTYNEQF
TRBJ1-5 | TRBV10-3 | - | AISESGGADQPQH
TRBJ2-1 | TRBV30 | - | AWGTGSMNEQF
TRBJ2-1 | TRBV9 | - | ASSALPPGTGGGNEQF
TRBJ1-2 | TRBV30 | - | AWSETGLNYGYT
TRBJ2-3 | TRBV9 | - | ASSPTWGHQIYTQY
TRBJ2-1 | TRBV7-7 | - | ASSLVGRLAITNEQF
TRBJ2-7 | TRBV6-5 | - | ASSYRGFYEQY
TRBJ2-1 | TRBV19 | - | ASSRRLAGGPVSYNEQF
TRBJ2-3 | TRBV25-1 | - | ASGGFTQY
TRBJ2-4 | TRBV7-8 | many | ASSLAEAGGSKNIQY
TRBJ2-3 | TRBV7-3 | - | ASSLGLAGGTDTQY
TRBJ2-3 | TRBV5-8 | - | ASSFGAGAEGDTQY
TRBJ1-2 | TRBV10-2 | - | ASSGQGARGYT
TRBJ2-2 | TRBV2 | - | ASRRVPLAGELF
TRBJ1-3 | TRBV6-5 | - | ASSATGVSGNTIY
TRBJ2-5 | TRBV4-2 | - | ASSQEPGTEGKTQY
TRBJ1-2 | TRBV12-2 | - | ASRLATRDRDRMTNYGYT
TRBJ2-1 | TRBV18 | - | ASSSGPALEQF
TRBJ1-1 | TRBV5-4 | - | ASSSTRGGGLNTEAF
TRBJ2-3 | TRBV9 | - | ASSVEGGSTDTQY
TRBJ2-5 | TRBV27 | - | ASSLSPSGGQETQY
TRBJ2-2 | TRBV7-2 | - | ASSFPLGTGSTGELF
TRBJ2-5 | TRBV9 | - | ASSVSGETQY
TRBJ1-1 | TRBV13 | - | ASSSGLREAF
TRBJ1-2 | TRBV19 | - | ASSISGQVVIYGYT
TRBJ1-4 | TRBV5-6 | - | ASSLLATNEKLF
TRBJ1-2 | TRBV5-1 | - | ASSLSTSGTLTYGYT
TRBJ2-7 | TRBV6-6 | - | ASRDRDYPFYEQY
TRBJ2-3 | TRBV5-4 | - | ASSLGLAGGRPDTQY
TRBJ1-2 | TRBV10-3 | - | AISESTEFGYT
TRBJ1-4 | TRBV19 | few | ASSIGGQEHEKLF